This T cell receptor (beta chain) was identified in a study of blood T cell repertoires in COVID-19. About the research overall: PBMCs, B-cell-depleted T cells, or T cells provided the cDNA or gDNA that made up the material.

Germline V lookup: CDR1 DFQATT, CDR2 SNEGSKA (reference sequence). The V and J ends lost 0 bases and 8 bases respectively, with 5 bases between them. This CDR3 comprises 11 residues. Authors' methods: It was from reference gene primer amplification that nucleated cell counts were estimated. Clones were sequenced by immunoSEQ multiplex PCR, and TCRdb holds only the in-frame ones, with some missing. The DNA gave D and trimming, while V, J and clone size come from that table. The sample consists of 250,000 or so clones, roughly nine tenths of them appearing once. Sequences were obtained from peripheral blood. This clonotype was sampled from a woman aged 40-49 years who had recovered from COVID-19. This chain uses TRBV20-1 with TRBJ2-1; D remains unclear. In DNA form, the CDR3 reads TGCAGTGCTAGAGAGCGCGATGAGCAGTTCTTC. Translated: CSARERDEQFF.